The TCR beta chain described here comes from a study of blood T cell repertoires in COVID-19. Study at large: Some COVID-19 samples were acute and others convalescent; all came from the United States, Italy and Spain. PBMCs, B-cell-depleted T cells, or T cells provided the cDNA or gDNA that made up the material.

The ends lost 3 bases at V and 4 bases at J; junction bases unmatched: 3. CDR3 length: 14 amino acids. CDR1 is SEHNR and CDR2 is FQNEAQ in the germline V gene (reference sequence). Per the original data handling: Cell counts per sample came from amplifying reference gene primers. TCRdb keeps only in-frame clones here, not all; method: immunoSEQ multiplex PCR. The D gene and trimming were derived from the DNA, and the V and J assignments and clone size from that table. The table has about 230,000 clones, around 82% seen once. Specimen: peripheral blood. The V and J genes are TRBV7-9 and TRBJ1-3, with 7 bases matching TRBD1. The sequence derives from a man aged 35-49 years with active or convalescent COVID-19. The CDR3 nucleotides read TGTGCCAGCAGCTTTACAGGGGTCGGAAACACCATATATTTT. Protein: CASSFTGVGNTIYF. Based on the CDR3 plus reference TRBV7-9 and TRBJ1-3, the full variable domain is DTGVSQNPRHKITKRGQNVTFRCDPISEHNRLYWYRQTLGQGPEFLTYFQNEAQLEKSRLLSDRFSAERPKGSFSTLEIQRTEQGDSAMYLCASSFTGVGNTIYFGEGSWLTVV.